The rows below give T cell receptor beta chains drawn from one sample of a study of T cell responses to AZD1222 COVID-19 vaccine. Generated by immunoSEQ multiplex PCR, the TCRdb table keeps only in-frame clones and is missing some. Among more than 85,000 clones listed, approximately 91% were seen once. This specimen was peripheral blood, taken on day 0 of AZD1222 vaccination. Receptors were obtained from an adult in good health. Each CDR3 is given with its conserved first and last residue. A D gene is named only where the DNA matches it firmly.

V	D	J	CDR3
TRBV6-6	.	TRBJ2-7	CASSFGKGGDEQYF
TRBV2	.	TRBJ2-7	CASEEYEQYF
TRBV7-2	.	TRBJ2-7	CASSLVGPLSYEQYF
TRBV10-3	.	TRBJ1-6	CAISEVRGGSPLHF
TRBV6-2/TRBV6-3	.	TRBJ2-3	CASSSTDTQYF
TRBV9	TRBD1	TRBJ1-1	CASSVEGATTEAFF
TRBV24-1	TRBD1	TRBJ2-1	CATSDSLRRDRGTYNEQFF
TRBV5-1	.	TRBJ1-2	CASSPGRWDYGYTF
TRBV28	TRBD1	TRBJ1-2	CASSYLDRTNYGYTF
TRBV29-1	.	TRBJ1-4	CSARGLDEKLFF
TRBV6-5	.	TRBJ1-2	CASSYENRPTYGYTF
TRBV7-8	.	TRBJ2-5	CASLSKGETQYF
TRBV5-1	TRBD1	TRBJ1-4	CASSWRVLGTANEKLFF
TRBV11-2	.	TRBJ1-6	CASSLGWARYNSPLHF
TRBV15	TRBD2	TRBJ2-5	CATSRGGQETQYF
TRBV15	.	TRBJ2-2	CATSRGFTGELFF
TRBV3-1/TRBV3-2	TRBD1	TRBJ2-7	CASSPPTGDPPYEQYF
TRBV19	.	TRBJ1-5	CASQVGQPNQPQHF
TRBV7-9	.	TRBJ1-5	CASSLGGGSGNQPQHF
TRBV7-9	.	TRBJ1-2	CASSLTVGADYGYTF
TRBV28	TRBD1	TRBJ1-6	CASRPDRGSSPLHF
TRBV10-3	.	TRBJ2-1	CAISSNAWRGRDEFF
TRBV9	TRBD1	TRBJ2-2	CASSMGQAPNTGELFF
TRBV29-1	.	TRBJ1-2	CSVEGQAAYGYTF
TRBV4-3	.	TRBJ1-3	CASSQGDWYGNTIYF
TRBV5-6	.	TRBJ1-1	CASSRQMNTEAFF
TRBV9	.	TRBJ1-5	CASSAGTPGSNQPQHF
TRBV28	TRBD1	TRBJ1-1	CASSLSGQGHTEAFF
TRBV3-1/TRBV3-2	TRBD2	TRBJ2-2	CASSQWGLANTGELFF
TRBV19	.	TRBJ2-5	CASRGETQYF
TRBV5-1	.	TRBJ2-5	CASSLDLRGETQYF
TRBV6-5	TRBD1	TRBJ1-2	CASSYRQGYGYTF
TRBV11-2	.	TRBJ1-1	CASSLMGQLNTEAFF
TRBV12-5	.	TRBJ2-3	CASGLTGTDTQYF
TRBV19	.	TRBJ2-2	CATSTGNTGELFF
TRBV9	.	TRBJ2-2	CASSTTGTNTGELFF
TRBV5-5	.	TRBJ2-7	CASSFVAGVGYEQYF
TRBV27	.	TRBJ1-1	CASKMGRGTEAFF
TRBV7-3	.	TRBJ1-1	CASSLNGYGGTEAFF
TRBV5-6	TRBD1	TRBJ1-5	CASSFWDRGRHNQPQHF
TRBV28	.	TRBJ2-7	CASSLEGGPDYEQYF
TRBV5-1	TRBD2	TRBJ2-3	CASSRLAGVLPDTQYF
TRBV11-2	.	TRBJ1-2	CASSLGEQVYGYTF
TRBV7-2	.	TRBJ2-3	CASSPPLARTDTQYF
TRBV3-1/TRBV3-2	.	TRBJ2-3	CASSRAGPSTDTQYF
TRBV2	.	TRBJ1-1	CASGRQAPFSQGSNTEAFF
TRBV6-5	.	TRBJ1-6	CASSPMSSYNSPLHF
TRBV2	TRBD2	TRBJ2-1	CASKIGLARNEQFF
TRBV6-1	.	TRBJ1-5	CASSDQSLYSNQPQHF
TRBV18	.	TRBJ1-1	CASSPAMNTEAFF
TRBV11-1	TRBD2	TRBJ2-1	CASKPETSVNYNEQFF
TRBV2	.	TRBJ2-5	CASGVAEFQETQYF